Below, one T cell receptor beta chain is given with its context. Its antigen is still unknown. This record comes from a study of shared clonotypes between healthy human individuals. Study outcomes and limitations: Memory subsets generally showed smaller estimated richness than naive subsets did.

Looked up from germline, CDR1 is MNHNY and CDR2 is SVGAGI (reference sequence). V was shortened by 5 bases and J by 2 bases, with 10 bases between the two germline ends. The CDR3 runs to 13 residues. The donors, healthy adults who were HIV-negative, had experienced no recent acute infections or vaccinations. Assay: immunoSEQ multiplex PCR; the TCRdb copy retains only in-frame clones and omits some. The table has some 2.4 million clones, 80% to 95% seen once. The receptor was isolated from a man younger than 35 in good health. Some clones in this sample may be carry-over from other donors' samples. The rearrangement uses TRBV6-6 and TRBJ2-7; D is unresolved. The sequenced sample consisted of naive CD4+ T cells from PBMCs. Described subset: CD45RA+ positively selected. The CDR3 region is CASSPSSPYEQYF. Here the CDR3 DNA reads TGTGCCAGCAGTCCCTCCTCTCCCTACGAGCAGTACTTC.